One sample yielded the 14 T cell receptor beta chains listed below, sequenced in a study of beta chain features in type 1 diabetes. Study-level findings and limits: Shorter TCRB CDR3s, moderately but significantly so, marked every one of the four CD4+ subsets in Type 1 diabetes patients.

These receptors have no identified antigens. Of the isolated RNA, all was reverse transcribed, and so the sequenced material was expressed TCRB transcripts. Clones were read by immunoSEQ multiplex PCR, and TCRdb kept only the in-frame ones, dropping some. This table has tens of thousands of clones, over 65% appearing once. The material sequenced was stem cell memory CD4+ T cells from blood. These receptors were obtained from a woman aged 40 to 49 with type 1 diabetes.

In its sample, this clone was seen once. The chain carries TRBV7-6 and TRBJ1-1; the D gene is possibly TRBD1 (5 bases). The V end was cut by 1 base, the J end by 4 bases, with 13 bases between. The CDR3 is 15 residues long. Germline V gene data show CDR1 as SGHVS and CDR2 as FNYEAQ. The CDR3 loop reads CASSLVPGEGTEAFF. CDR3 nucleotide sequence: TGTGCCAGCAGCTTAGTACCGGGGGAAGGCACTGAAGCTTTCTTT.

The rearrangement joins TRBV28 to TRBJ1-1; the match to TRBD1 covers 7 bases. Per the germline V gene, CDR1 is MDHEN and CDR2 is SYDVKM. The J segment lost 6 bases and the V segment lost 8 bases, leaving 6 bases of the junction unmatched. This CDR3 region has 12 residues. CDR3 DNA sequence: TGTGCCAGCTCTCCGACAGGGCCTGAAGCTTTCTTT. This sequence encodes CASSPTGPEAFF.

CDR3 coding DNA: TGTGCCAGCATGGTGGGAGGGGCGCGGGGAAACATTCAGTACTTC. It yields the protein CASMVGGARGNIQYF. The gene calls are TRBV28 and TRBJ2-4, with 7 positions matching TRBD2. The junction had 12 bases not matched to a gene; V was cut back by 7 bases and J by 6 bases. Per germline, CDR1 MDHEN and CDR2 SYDVKM. The CDR3 extends over 15 amino acids. Full variable domain (outside the CDR3, taken from reference TRBV28 and TRBJ2-4): DVKVTQSSRYLVKRTGEKVFLECVQDMDHENMFWYRQDPGLGLRLIYFSYDVKMKEKGDIPEGYSVSREKKERFSLILESASTNQTSMYLCASMVGGARGNIQYFGAGTRLSVL.

The chain carries TRBV28 and TRBJ1-2; D is undetermined. Germline CDR1 and CDR2: MDHEN and SYDVKM. The CDR3 contains 13 residues. Trimming took off 5 bases at V and 4 bases at J, with 11 bases between the two ends. The CDR3 protein is CASSAGLGYGYTF. CDR3 DNA: TGTGCCAGCAGTGCAGGATTGGGCTATGGCTACACCTTC.

This sequence joins TRBV6-6 and TRBJ2-5; a weak D match, TRBD2 (5 bases). TRBJ2-7 matches the DNA end more closely, so the J call is doubtful. The CDR3 sequence is 14 residues long. Germline CDR1 MNHNY, CDR2 SVGAGI (reference sequence). The CDR3 DNA reads as TGTGCCAGCAGTTCTCACACTAGCTCCTACGAGCAGTACTTC. This sequence encodes CASSSHTSSYEQYF.

V usage is TRBV18 and J usage is TRBJ1-5, with D perhaps matching TRBD1 (5 bases). Germline assignment: CDR1 KGHSH and CDR2 LQKENI. The V gene lost 3 bases and the J gene lost 8 bases, with 14 bases spanning the gap. The CDR3 loop spans 14 amino acids. CDR3 loop: CASSPQSGAEPQHF. The CDR3 DNA is TGTGCCAGCTCACCGCAATCTGGGGCAGAGCCCCAGCATTTT.

The chain recombines TRBV7-2 with TRBJ1-2, with TRBD1 matching 9 bases. Germline trimming cut 6 bases from V and 7 bases from J; bases unmatched to any gene: 9. The CDR3 is 14 residues long. Per the germline V gene, CDR1 is SGHTA and CDR2 is FQGNSA. CDR3 bases: TGTGCCAGCAGTTCGGGACAGGGCGGGGCTGGCTACACCTTC. This encodes CASSSGQGGAGYTF.

The rearrangement joins TRBV7-2 to TRBJ1-2; D possibly corresponds to TRBD1 (6 bases). Trimming shortened V by 4 bases and J by 3 bases, and 6 bases separated the two germline ends. This CDR3 spans 12 amino acids. The germline gives CDR1 SGHTA, CDR2 FQGNSA. The CDR3 spells CASSYRDYGYTF. The CDR3 DNA is TGTGCCAGCAGCTACAGGGACTATGGCTACACCTTC.

This sequence joins TRBV15 and TRBJ2-7, with 7 nucleotides matching TRBD1. The length of the CDR3 is 16 residues. J was trimmed by 3 bases and V by 0 bases; bases with no gene match: 8. Germline V lookup: CDR1 LNHNV, CDR2 YYDKDF (reference sequence). The CDR3 spells CATSREVGQKNYEQYF. The CDR3 nucleotides are TGTGCCACCAGCAGAGAAGTGGGACAGAAAAACTACGAGCAGTACTTC.

The chain recombines TRBV27 with TRBJ1-1; a possible D gene is TRBD1 (5 bases). The CDR3 loop spans 17 amino acids. V lost 2 bases, J lost 0 bases, and 16 bases lay in between. Germline V CDR1 and CDR2: MNHEY, SMNVEV (reference sequence). CDR3 sequence: CASSLRAGGGLNTEAFF. Here the CDR3 DNA reads TGTGCCAGCAGTTTAAGAGCGGGGGGTGGATTGAACACTGAAGCTTTCTTT.

This chain links TRBV5-1 with TRBJ1-5; D not certain. The CDR3 is made up of 14 amino acids. The V gene's germline CDR1 is SGHRS and CDR2 YFSETQ. V gave up 0 bases and J gave up 7 bases, with 11 bases separating them. The CDR3 nucleotides are TGCGCCAGCAGCTTGGAAGGGAGCAGCCAGCCCCAGCATTTT. It is translated as CASSLEGSSQPQHF. Full variable domain (remainder filled in from reference TRBV5-1 and TRBJ1-5): KAGVTQTPRYLIKTRGQQVTLSCSPISGHRSVSWYQQTPGQGLQFLFEYFSETQRNKGNFPGRFSGRQFSNSRSEMNVSTLELGDSALYLCASSLEGSSQPQHFGDGTRLSIL.

This clone was found a few times. The gene calls are TRBV4-3 and TRBJ1-1; 9 positions match TRBD1. Trimming took 3 bases from V and 1 from J; bases not matched to a gene: 3. The CDR3 sequence is 15 residues long. CDR1 is LGHNA, CDR2 YSLEER, per germline. Here the CDR3 reads CASSQIQGANTEAFF. The CDR3 DNA is TGCGCCAGCAGCCAGATACAGGGGGCGAACACTGAAGCTTTCTTT.

This clone was recorded a few times. The chain joins TRBV7-2 to TRBJ1-5; 7 bases agree with TRBD1. The CDR3 consists of 15 residues. Germline CDR1 and CDR2: SGHTA and FQGNSA. V shed 5 bases, J shed 2 bases, and the junction held 6 bases outside the gene matches. CDR3 sequence (DNA): TGTGCCAGCAGCCAGACAGGGTGGGGCAATCAGCCCCAGCATTTT. This translates into CASSQTGWGNQPQHF. The whole variable domain, remainder taken from reference TRBV7-2 and TRBJ1-5, is GAGVSQSPSNKVTEKGKDVELRCDPISGHTALYWYRQSLGQGLEFLIYFQGNSAPDKSGLPSDRFSAERTGGSVSTLTIQRTQQEDSAVYLCASSQTGWGNQPQHFGDGTRLSIL.

This clone has only a few counts. V usage is TRBV7-3 and J usage is TRBJ2-3; TRBD2 might be the D (6 bases). Trimming removed 5 bases from V and 0 bases from J, with 12 bases in between. This CDR3 is 15 amino acids long. Per the germline V gene, CDR1 is SGHTA and CDR2 is FQGTGA. CDR3 nucleotide sequence: TGTGCCAGCAGCCTAGGGACTGGGAGCACAGATACGCAGTATTTT. Translation: CASSLGTGSTDTQYF.